What follows describes a single TCR beta chain. Its antigen is still unknown. No much larger clonotype is one base removed from it; base qualities were not supplied. This sample was taken from a study of T cell responses to AZD1222 COVID-19 vaccine (dated by TCRdb to 2020 to 2022). With regard to the full study: TCR sequencing covered 230 to 250 trial participants: 200 to 220 given two doses of AZD1222 and about 26 given two doses of MenACWY control vaccine. Trial participants were enrolled into age subgroups of 18-55, 56-69 and 70-plus years, which contained about 150, 27 and 61 TCR-sequenced participants, respectively.

The CDR3 spans 17 residues, from the cysteine through the phenylalanine. Here the CDR3 DNA is all that survives: 51 bases in frame from base 1. The CDR3 regions of human TCRbeta chains were subjected to immunosequencing. The published analysis was carried out like this. TCRs in the repertoires were compared against a reference library of SARS-CoV-2-specific TCRs that had been generated with the MIRA antigen-specificity platform. Breadth was defined as the fraction of unique TCRs that were SARS-CoV-2-associated, and depth was defined as the fraction of total T cells that were SARS-CoV-2-associated. Using the MIRA data, each spike-specific TCR was mapped to the spike region that the TCR reacts to and placed in a CD4 or CD8 class. Log10-transformed breadth and depth values were compared by one-way ANOVA with Sidak's multiple comparisons tests. The table was pulled from immuneACCESS by TCRdb, which kept in-frame rearrangements only. Such tables lose some clones; where checked, under half of the loss comes from unresolved V genes, and the rest has no known cause. From that table come the V and J calls and clone size; the DNA was used to work out D and trimming. The sample data list 120,000 to 150,000 clones, and 88% of these were observed just once. Together, the top ten hold about 4.9% of the sample.

Results the study describes overall, beyond this receptor: Because no day 14 peak-response samples were available, the repertoires could be characterized only after the peak T cell response. In the small 56-69-year group, the increase in depth fell short of significance, most likely because of low power. Reportedly, close to half of the unique spike-specific TCRs recognized epitopes lying outside the regions that are mutated in the B.1.351 and B.1.1.7 variants. The whole spike protein was spanned by vaccine-associated CD4 TCRs, and dominant responses were seen in regions 160-218 and 743-854. Spike-specific TCR breadth and depth rose significantly after two AZD1222 doses compared with day 0 and with MenACWY recipients. Conclusions about previously exposed vaccinees are limited because only six or seven AZD1222 recipients were SARS-CoV-2 seropositive at baseline. Participants were mostly white British, with more females than males. The authors suggested clonal diversity may have been underestimated.

The sample's time point, from its label and the paper: about 28 days (+/-7) after the second vaccine dose. Taken with the paper, the label for treatment or condition translates to: meningococcal conjugate vaccine given as trial control. The vaccinee samples were drawn from two UK trials, COV001 and COV002, one of which was a single-blind randomized controlled phase 2/3 trial testing AZD1222 (ChAdOx1 nCoV-19) in healthy adults. For TCRbeta chain sequencing, PBMC samples from trial participants were taken at day 0 and at day 28 after the second dose. The clonotype was recovered from an adult who received the MenACWY meningococcal vaccine as a control. This sequence uses TRBV21-1 and TRBJ1-1. TRBV21-1 corresponds to a pseudogene. The sample in question was peripheral blood, obtained 28 days after the second dose of the MenACWY control vaccine. The CDR3 region has the sequence CASSRGSVLFILNEAFF. DNA sequence: TGTGCCAGCAGCAGGGGGTCGGTACTTTTTATCCTAAATGAAGCTTTCTTT.